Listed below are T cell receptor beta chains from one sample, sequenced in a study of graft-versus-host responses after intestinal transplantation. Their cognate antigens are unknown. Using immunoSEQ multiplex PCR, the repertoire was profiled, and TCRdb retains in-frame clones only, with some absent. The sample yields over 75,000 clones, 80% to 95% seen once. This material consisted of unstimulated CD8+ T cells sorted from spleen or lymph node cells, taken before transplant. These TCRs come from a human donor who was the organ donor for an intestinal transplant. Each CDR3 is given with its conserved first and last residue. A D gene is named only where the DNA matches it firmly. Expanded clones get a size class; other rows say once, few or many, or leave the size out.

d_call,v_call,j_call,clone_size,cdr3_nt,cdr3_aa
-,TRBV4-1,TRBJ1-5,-,TGCGCCAGCAGCCAAGTATCGCGGGGGAGCAATCAGCCCCAGCATTTT,CASSQVSRGSNQPQHF
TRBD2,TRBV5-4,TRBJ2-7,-,TGTGCCAGCACCTGGACTAGCGGTTTCTACGAGCAGTACTTC,CASTWTSGFYEQYF
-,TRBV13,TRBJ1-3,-,TGTGCCAGCAGCGTACAGGGATTGTACTCTGGAAACACCATATATTTT,CASSVQGLYSGNTIYF
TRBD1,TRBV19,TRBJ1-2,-,TGTGCCAGTAGTACGGGACAGGCGGAAGGCTACACCTTC,CASSTGQAEGYTF
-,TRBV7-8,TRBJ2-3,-,TGTGCCAGCAGCCCTCCGGGACTAGATACGCAGTATTTT,CASSPPGLDTQYF
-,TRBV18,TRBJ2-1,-,TGTGCCAGCTCACCAAGACTCCCCTTGAGTGAGCAGTTCTTC,CASSPRLPLSEQFF
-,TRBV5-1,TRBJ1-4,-,TGCGCCAGCAGCCTGGGGCCACCAACTAATGAAAAACTGTTTTTT,CASSLGPPTNEKLFF
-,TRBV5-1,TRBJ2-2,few,TGCGCCAGCAGCCGGGTAGGCGGCACCGGGGAGCTGTTTTTT,CASSRVGGTGELFF
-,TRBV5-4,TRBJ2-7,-,TGTGCCAGCAGCTTCGGAGGTTTCTCCTACGAGCAGTACTTC,CASSFGGFSYEQYF
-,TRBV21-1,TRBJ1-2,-,TGTGCCAGCAGCAAAGGGACAGGTGCTAACTATGGCTACACCTTC,CASSKGTGANYGYTF
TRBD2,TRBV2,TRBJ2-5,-,TGTGCCAGCAGGCCTACTAGCGGCCGAGAGACCCAGTACTTC,CASRPTSGRETQYF
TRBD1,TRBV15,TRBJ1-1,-,TGTGCCACCAGCAGAGACAGGGGGCGGGACACTGAAGCTTTCTTT,CATSRDRGRDTEAFF
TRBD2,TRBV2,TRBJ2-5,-,TGTGCCAGCAGTGGACTCGGACTAGCGGGAGTAGGGGAGACCCAGTACTTC,CASSGLGLAGVGETQYF
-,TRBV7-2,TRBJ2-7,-,TGTGCCAGCAGCTTAGATCCGGGCGGGTCCGAGCAGTACTTC,CASSLDPGGSEQYF
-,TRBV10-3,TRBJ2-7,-,TGTGCCATCAGTGAGCATGAGGTTCGAAACTACGAGCAGTACTTC,CAISEHEVRNYEQYF
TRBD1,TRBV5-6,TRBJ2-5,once,TGTGCCAGCGCCTTGGGCCCTAGTTTGGGACAGGGAGAGACCCAGTACTTC,CASALGPSLGQGETQYF
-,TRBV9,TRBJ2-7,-,TGTGCCAGCAGCGTTGGACAGGGAGGGGGGTACGAGCAGTACTTC,CASSVGQGGGYEQYF
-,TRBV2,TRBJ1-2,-,TGTGCCAGCAGTGAAGACGGACAGTCTAGAGAAGGCTACACCTTC,CASSEDGQSREGYTF
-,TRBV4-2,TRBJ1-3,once,TGTGCCAGCAGCCCTTATTTTGGGGACACCACTGGAAACACCATATATTTT,CASSPYFGDTTGNTIYF
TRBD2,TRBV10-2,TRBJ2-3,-,TGCGCCAGCAACATCGCTGCCGGGACTAGCGGGTTAGATACGCAGTATTTT,CASNIAAGTSGLDTQYF
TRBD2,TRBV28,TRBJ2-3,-,TGTGCCAGCAGTTTGGAGTCGGCGGGAGGGCCATCGGATACGCAGTATTTT,CASSLESAGGPSDTQYF
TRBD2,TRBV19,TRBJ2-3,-,TGTGCCAGTAGTCTAGCGGGAGATACGCAGTATTTT,CASSLAGDTQYF
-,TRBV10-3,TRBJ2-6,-,TGTGCCATCAGGCCCCCACTCTACTCTGGGGCCAACGTCCTGACTTTC,CAIRPPLYSGANVLTF
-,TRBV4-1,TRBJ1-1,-,TGCGCCAGCAGCCAAGGGGGTTCGGGGGGCGAGAACACTGAAGCTTTCTTT,CASSQGGSGGENTEAFF
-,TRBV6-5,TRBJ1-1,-,TGTGCCAGCAGTCTCCAGGGGAGCATGAACACTGAAGCTTTCTTT,CASSLQGSMNTEAFF